This TCR beta chain was observed in a study of blood T cell repertoires in COVID-19. Profiled with immunoSEQ multiplex PCR; TCRdb holds only in-frame clones, not every one. The table shows under 250,000 clones, with about 83% occurring only once. The ends lost 0 bases at V and 0 bases at J; junction bases unmatched: 5. The CDR3 spans 17 residues. Germline lookup yields CDR1 SGHVS and CDR2 FQNEAQ. The sample comprised peripheral blood. The chain links TRBV7-8 to TRBJ2-3, with TRBD2 matching over 8 bases. The TCR originated in a man aged 25-45 years who had recovered from COVID-19. CDR3 loop: CASSLAGGAGSTDTQYF. The CDR3 DNA reads TGTGCCAGCAGCTTAGCCGGGGGGGCTGGGAGCACAGATACGCAGTATTTT. The whole variable domain, filled in from reference TRBV7-8 and TRBJ2-3, reads GAGVSQSPRYKVAKRGQDVALRCDPISGHVSLFWYQQALGQGPEFLTYFQNEAQLDKSGLPSDRFFAERPEGSVSTLKIQRTQQEDSAVYLCASSLAGGAGSTDTQYFGPGTRLTVL.